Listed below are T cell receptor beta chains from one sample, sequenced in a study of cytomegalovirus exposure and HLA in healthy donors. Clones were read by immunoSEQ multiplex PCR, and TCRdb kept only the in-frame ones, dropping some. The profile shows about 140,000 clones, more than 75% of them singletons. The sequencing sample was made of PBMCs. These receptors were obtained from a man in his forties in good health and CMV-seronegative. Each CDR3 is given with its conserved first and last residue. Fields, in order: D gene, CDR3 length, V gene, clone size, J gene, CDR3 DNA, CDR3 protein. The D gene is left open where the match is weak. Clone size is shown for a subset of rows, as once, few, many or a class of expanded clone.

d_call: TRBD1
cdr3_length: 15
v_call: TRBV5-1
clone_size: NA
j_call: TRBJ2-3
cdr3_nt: TGCGCCAGCAGCTCACAGGGGTCAATTACAGATACGCAGTATTTT
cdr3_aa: CASSSQGSITDTQYF

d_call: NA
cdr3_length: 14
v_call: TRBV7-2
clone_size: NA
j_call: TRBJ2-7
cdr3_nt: TGTGCCAGCAGCTTTGGGGGCCGAGACTACGAGCAGTACTTC
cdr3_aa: CASSFGGRDYEQYF

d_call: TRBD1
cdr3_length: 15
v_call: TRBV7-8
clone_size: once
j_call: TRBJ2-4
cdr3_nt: TGTGCCAGCAGCTTATGGGGGACAGGCAAAAACATTCAGTACTTC
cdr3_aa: CASSLWGTGKNIQYF

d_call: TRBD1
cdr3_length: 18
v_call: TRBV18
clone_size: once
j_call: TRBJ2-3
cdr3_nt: TGTGCCAGCTCATTCATGGACAGGGGGTCGATCAGCACAGATACGCAGTATTTT
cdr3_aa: CASSFMDRGSISTDTQYF

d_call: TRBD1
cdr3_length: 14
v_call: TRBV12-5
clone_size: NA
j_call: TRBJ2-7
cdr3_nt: TGTGCTAGTGCCCCGGGACAGAACTTTTACGAGCAGTACTTC
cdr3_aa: CASAPGQNFYEQYF

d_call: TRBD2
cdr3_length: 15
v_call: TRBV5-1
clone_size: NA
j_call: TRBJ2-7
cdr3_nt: TGCGCCAGCAGCAGGCTAGCGGGAGAGTCCTACGAGCAGTACTTC
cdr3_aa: CASSRLAGESYEQYF

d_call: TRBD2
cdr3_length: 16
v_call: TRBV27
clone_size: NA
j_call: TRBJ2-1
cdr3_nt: TGTGCCAGCAGTCCCCGACTAGCGGGAGACTGGAATGAGCGGTTCTTC
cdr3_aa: CASSPRLAGDWNERFF

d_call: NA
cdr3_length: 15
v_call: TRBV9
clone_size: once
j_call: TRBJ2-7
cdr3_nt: TGTGCCAGCAGCACCGGAGGGGTCTCGGTCGACGAGCAGTACTTC
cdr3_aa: CASSTGGVSVDEQYF

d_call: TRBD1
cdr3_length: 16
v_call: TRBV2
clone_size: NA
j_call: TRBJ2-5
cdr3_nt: TGTGCCAGCAGTGAAGGGGTAGGGGGCATGCGAGAGACCCAGTACTTC
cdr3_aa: CASSEGVGGMRETQYF

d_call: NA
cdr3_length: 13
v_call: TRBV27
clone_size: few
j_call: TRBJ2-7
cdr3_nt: TGTGCCACCTCCCAGGGGGGTGCCTACGAGCAGTACTTC
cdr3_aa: CATSQGGAYEQYF

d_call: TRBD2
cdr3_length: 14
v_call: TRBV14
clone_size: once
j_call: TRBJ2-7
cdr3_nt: TGTGCCAGCAGGTCCAGCGGGAGTAGACACGAGCAGTACTTC
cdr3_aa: CASRSSGSRHEQYF

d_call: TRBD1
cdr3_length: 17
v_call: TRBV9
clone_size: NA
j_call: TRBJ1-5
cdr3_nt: TGTGCCAGCAGCGTCGGGACAGGGGCGTATAGCAATCAGCCCCAGCATTTT
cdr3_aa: CASSVGTGAYSNQPQHF

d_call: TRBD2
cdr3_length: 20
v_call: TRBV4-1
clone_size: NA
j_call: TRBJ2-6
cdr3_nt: TGCGCCAGCAGCCAAGGTTTGATTTGGACTAGCGAGTCTGGGGCCAACGTCCTGACTTTC
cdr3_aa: CASSQGLIWTSESGANVLTF

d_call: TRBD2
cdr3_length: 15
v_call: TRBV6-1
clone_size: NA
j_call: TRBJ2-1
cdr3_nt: TGTGCCAGCAGGGAATTTACTAGCGGGAGTAGTGAGCAGTTCTTC
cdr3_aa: CASREFTSGSSEQFF

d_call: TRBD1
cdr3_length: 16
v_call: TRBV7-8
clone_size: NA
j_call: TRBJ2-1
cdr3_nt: TGTGCCAGCAGAAGGGACAGGGGAAATCCCAAGAATGAGCAGTTCTTC
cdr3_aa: CASRRDRGNPKNEQFF

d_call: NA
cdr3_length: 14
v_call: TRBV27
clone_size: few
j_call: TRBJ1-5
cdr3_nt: TGTGCCAGCAGCTCGACAACTCTCAATCAGCCCCAGCATTTT
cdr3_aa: CASSSTTLNQPQHF

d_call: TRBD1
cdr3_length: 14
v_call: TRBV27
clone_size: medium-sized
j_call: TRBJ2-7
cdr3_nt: TGTGCCAGCAGTTTAGACGGGACAGGGTCCGAGCAGTACTTC
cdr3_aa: CASSLDGTGSEQYF

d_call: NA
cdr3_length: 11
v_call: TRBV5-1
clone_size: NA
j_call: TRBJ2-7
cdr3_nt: TGCGCCAGCAGCTTGGGTCGGGAGCAGTACTTC
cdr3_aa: CASSLGREQYF

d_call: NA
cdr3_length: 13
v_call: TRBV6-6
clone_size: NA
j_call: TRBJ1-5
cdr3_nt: TGTGCCAGCATGGCGCGGCGAGATCAGCCCCAGCATTTT
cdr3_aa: CASMARRDQPQHF

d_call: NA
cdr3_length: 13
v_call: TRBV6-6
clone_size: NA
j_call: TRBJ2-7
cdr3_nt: TGTGCCAGCAGTTTGCAGGTTGCCTACGAGCAGTACTTC
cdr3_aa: CASSLQVAYEQYF

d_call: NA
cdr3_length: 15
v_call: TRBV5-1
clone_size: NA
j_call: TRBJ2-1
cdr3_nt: TGCGCCAGCAGCTTCCAGGAAAGGTCAAACGATGAGCAGTTCTTC
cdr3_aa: CASSFQERSNDEQFF

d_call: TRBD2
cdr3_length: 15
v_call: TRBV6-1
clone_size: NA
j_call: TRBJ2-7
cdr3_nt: TGTGCCAGCAGTGTAAGCGGGAGTGGTCCCTACGAGCAGTACTTC
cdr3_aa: CASSVSGSGPYEQYF

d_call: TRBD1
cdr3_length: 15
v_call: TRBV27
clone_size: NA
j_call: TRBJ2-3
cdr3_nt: TGTGCCAGCAGTTTAGTGGGACAGTCCACAGATACGCAGTATTTT
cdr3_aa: CASSLVGQSTDTQYF

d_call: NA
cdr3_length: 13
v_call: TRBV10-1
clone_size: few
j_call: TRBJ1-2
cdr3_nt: TGCGCCAGCAGTGAGTCGCAGTCGAGGGGCTACACCTTC
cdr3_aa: CASSESQSRGYTF

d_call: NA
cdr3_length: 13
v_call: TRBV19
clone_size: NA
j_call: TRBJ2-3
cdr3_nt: TGTGCCAGTAGTAGGGGGGATACAGATACGCAGTATTTT
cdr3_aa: CASSRGDTDTQYF

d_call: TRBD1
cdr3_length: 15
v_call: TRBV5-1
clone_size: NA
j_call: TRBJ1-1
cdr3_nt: TGCGCCAGCAGCCCACGGACAGGGAAGGACACTGAAGCTTTCTTT
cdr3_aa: CASSPRTGKDTEAFF

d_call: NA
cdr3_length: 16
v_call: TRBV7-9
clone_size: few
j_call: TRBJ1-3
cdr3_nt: TGTGCCAGCAGCGCTCAGGGCCTAATCTCTGGAAACACCATATATTTT
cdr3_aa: CASSAQGLISGNTIYF

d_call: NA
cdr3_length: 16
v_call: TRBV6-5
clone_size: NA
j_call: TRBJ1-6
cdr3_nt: TGTGCCAGCAGTTACGTCTCTGGGCAGGGGAGTTCACCCCTCCACTTT
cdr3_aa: CASSYVSGQGSSPLHF

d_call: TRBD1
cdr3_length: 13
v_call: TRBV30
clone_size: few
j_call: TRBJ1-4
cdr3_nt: TGTGCCTGGAGTTCAGGGGGTGGAGAAAAACTGTTTTTT
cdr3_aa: CAWSSGGGEKLFF

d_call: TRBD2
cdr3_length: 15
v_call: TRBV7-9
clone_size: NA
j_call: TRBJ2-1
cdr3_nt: TGTGCCAGCAGGGAGACTAGCGGGGACTACAATGAGCAGTTCTTC
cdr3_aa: CASRETSGDYNEQFF

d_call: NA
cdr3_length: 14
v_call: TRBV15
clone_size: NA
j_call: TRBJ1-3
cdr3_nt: TGTGCCACCAGCAGGACTCCCTCTGGAAACACCATATATTTT
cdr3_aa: CATSRTPSGNTIYF

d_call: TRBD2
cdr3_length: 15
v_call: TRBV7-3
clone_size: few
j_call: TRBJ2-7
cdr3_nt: TGTGCCAGCAGCTTAGTAGCGGGGGGGCCTAATGAGCAGTACTTC
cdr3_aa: CASSLVAGGPNEQYF

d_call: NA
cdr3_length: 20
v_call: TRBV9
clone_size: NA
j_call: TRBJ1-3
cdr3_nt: TGTGCCAGCAGCGTTTCCTGGGCGGAGGTGCCCCCGTTTGATGGAAACACCATATATTTT
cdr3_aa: CASSVSWAEVPPFDGNTIYF

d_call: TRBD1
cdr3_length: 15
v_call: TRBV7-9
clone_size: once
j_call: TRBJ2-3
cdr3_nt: TGTGCCAGCAGCGACCGGGACAGGGGCACAGATACGCAGTATTTT
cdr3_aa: CASSDRDRGTDTQYF

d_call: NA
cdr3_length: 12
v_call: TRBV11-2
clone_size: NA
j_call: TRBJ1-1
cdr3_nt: TGTGCCATCGGTTCTCTTGCCACTGAAGCTTTCTTT
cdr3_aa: CAIGSLATEAFF

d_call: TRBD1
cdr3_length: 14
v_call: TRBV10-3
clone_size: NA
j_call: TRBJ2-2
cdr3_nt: TGTGCCATCAGTGGGACAGGGGATACCGGGGAGCTGTTTTTT
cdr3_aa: CAISGTGDTGELFF

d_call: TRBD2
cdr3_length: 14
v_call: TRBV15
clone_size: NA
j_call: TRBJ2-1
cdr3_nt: TGTGCCACCAGCGAGGGGACTAGCGGGACTGAGCAGTTCTTC
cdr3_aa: CATSEGTSGTEQFF

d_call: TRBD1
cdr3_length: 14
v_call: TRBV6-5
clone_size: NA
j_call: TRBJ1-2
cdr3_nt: TGTGCCAGCAGTTGTAGACAGGGTCGCTATGGCTACACCTTC
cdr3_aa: CASSCRQGRYGYTF

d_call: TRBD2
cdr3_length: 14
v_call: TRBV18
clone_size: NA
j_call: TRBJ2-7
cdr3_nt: TGTGCCAGCTCACCCCGGGAGGGCGGCTACGAGCAGTCCTTC
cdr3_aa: CASSPREGGYEQSF

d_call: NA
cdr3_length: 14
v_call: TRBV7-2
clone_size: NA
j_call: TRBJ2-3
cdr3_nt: TGTGCCAGCAGCCCACTCGTAACCACAGATACGCAGTATTTT
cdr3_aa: CASSPLVTTDTQYF

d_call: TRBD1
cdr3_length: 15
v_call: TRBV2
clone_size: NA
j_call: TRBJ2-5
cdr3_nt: TGTGCCAGCAGTGGGGACAGGGCCCTCCCGGAGACCCAGTACTTC
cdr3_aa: CASSGDRALPETQYF

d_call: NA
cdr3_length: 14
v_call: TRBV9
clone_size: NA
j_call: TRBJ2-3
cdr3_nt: TGTGCCAGCAGCGTAGTCCCAGACACAGATACGCAGTATTTT
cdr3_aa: CASSVVPDTDTQYF

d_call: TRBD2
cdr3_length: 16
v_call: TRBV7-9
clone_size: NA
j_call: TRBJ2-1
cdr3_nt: TGTGCCAGCAGCACTAGCGGGAGCCGGTCCTACAATGAGCAGTTCTTC
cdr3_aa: CASSTSGSRSYNEQFF

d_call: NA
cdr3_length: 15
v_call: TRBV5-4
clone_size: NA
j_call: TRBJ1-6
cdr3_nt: TGTGCCAGCAGCCTGGGGAGCTCCTATAATTCACCCCTCCACTTT
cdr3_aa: CASSLGSSYNSPLHF

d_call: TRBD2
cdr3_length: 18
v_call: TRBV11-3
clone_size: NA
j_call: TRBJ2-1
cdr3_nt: TGTGCCAGCAGCTTAGAAGCGCAGGGCGGGAGCTCCTACAATGAGCAGTTCTTC
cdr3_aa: CASSLEAQGGSSYNEQFF

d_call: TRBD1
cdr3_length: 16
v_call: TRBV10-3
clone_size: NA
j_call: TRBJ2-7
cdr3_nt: TGTGCCGCCGGGACAGGGGTAGACGTTAGGGCTTACGAGCAGTACTTC
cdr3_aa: CAAGTGVDVRAYEQYF